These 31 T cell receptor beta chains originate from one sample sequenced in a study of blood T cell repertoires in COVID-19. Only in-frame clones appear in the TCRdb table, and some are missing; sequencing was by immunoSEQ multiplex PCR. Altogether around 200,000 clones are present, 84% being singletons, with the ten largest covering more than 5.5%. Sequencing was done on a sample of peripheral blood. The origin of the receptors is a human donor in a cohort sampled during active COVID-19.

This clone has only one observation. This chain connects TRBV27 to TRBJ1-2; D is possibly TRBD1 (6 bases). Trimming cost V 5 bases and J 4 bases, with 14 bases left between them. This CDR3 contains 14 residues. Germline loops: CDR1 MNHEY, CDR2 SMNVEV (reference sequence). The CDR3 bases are TGTGCCAGCAGTCCGGACGACAGGACCTATGGCTACACCTTC. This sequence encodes CASSPDDRTYGYTF.

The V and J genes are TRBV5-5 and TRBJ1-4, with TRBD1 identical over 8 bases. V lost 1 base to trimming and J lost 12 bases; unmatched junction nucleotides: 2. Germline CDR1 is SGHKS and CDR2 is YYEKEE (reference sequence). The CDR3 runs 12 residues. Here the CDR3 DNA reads TGTGCCAGCAGCTTGACGACAGGGGAACTGTTTTTT. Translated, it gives CASSLTTGELFF.

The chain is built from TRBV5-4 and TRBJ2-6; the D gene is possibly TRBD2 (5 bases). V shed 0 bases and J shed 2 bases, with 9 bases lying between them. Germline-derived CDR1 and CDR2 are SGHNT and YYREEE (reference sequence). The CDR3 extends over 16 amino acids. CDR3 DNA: TGTGCCAGCAGCTTGGAAGGAGGTACTGGGGCCAACGTCCTGACTTTC. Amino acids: CASSLEGGTGANVLTF.

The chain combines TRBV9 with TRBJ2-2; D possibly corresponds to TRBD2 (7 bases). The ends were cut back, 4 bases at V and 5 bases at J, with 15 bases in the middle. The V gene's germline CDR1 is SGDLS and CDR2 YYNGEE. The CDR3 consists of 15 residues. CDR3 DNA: TGTGCCAGCAGCCTGGGGGCGGGGGTGACCGGGGAGCTGTTTTTT. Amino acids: CASSLGAGVTGELFF. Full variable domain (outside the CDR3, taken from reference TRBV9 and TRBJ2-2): DSGVTQTPKHLITATGQRVTLRCSPRSGDLSVYWYQQSLDQGLQFLIQYYNGEERAKGNILERFSAQQFPDLHSELNLSSLELGDSALYFCASSLGAGVTGELFFGEGSRLTVL.

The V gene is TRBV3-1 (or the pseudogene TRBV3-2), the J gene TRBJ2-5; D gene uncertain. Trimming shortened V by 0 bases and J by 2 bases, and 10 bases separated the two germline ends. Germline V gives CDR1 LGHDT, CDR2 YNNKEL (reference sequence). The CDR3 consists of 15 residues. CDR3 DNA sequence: TGTGCCAGCAGCCAAGAAAGGCGGAGACAAGAGACCCAGTACTTC. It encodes CASSQERRRQETQYF.

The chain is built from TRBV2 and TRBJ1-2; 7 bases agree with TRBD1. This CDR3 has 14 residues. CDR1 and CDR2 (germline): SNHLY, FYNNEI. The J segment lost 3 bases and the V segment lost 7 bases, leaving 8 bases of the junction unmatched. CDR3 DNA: TGTGCCAGCATGGGACAGTACTCTTACTATGGCTACACCTTC. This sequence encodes CASMGQYSYYGYTF.

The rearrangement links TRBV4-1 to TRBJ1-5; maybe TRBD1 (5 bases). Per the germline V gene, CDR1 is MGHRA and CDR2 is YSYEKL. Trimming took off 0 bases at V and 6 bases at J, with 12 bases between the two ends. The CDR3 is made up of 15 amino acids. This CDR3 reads CASSQEAREPQPQHF. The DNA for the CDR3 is TGCGCCAGCAGCCAAGAGGCCAGGGAACCTCAGCCCCAGCATTTT.

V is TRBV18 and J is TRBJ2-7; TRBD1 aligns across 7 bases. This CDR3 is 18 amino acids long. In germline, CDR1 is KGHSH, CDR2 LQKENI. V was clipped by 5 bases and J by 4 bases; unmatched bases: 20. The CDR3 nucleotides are TGTGCCAGCTCATCTTCAACTGAGACAGGGTGGATGATGTACGAGCAGTACTTC. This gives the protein CASSSSTETGWMMYEQYF.

CDR3 bases: TGCGCCAGCAGTGAATTTCGCCAACAGGGGTACAATGAGCAGTTCTTC. It yields the protein CASSEFRQQGYNEQFF. The genes are TRBV10-1 and TRBJ2-1; 7 bases match TRBD1. Germline CDR1 WNHNN, CDR2 SYGVQD (reference sequence). The J segment lost 4 bases and the V segment lost 3 bases, leaving 9 bases of the junction unmatched. This CDR3 spans 16 amino acids.

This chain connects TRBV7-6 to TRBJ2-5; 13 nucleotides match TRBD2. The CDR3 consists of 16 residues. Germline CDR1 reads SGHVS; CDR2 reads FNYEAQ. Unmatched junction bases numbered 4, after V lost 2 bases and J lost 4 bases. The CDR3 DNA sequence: TGTGCCAGCAGCTTAACGACTAGCGGGGGGATAGAGACCCAGTACTTC. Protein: CASSLTTSGGIETQYF.

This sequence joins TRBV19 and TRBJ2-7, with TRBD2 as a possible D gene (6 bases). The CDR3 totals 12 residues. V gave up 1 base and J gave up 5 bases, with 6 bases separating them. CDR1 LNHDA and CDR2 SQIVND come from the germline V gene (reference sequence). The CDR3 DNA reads TGTGCCAGTAGTATAGGGGGGGACGAGCAGTACTTC. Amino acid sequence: CASSIGGDEQYF.

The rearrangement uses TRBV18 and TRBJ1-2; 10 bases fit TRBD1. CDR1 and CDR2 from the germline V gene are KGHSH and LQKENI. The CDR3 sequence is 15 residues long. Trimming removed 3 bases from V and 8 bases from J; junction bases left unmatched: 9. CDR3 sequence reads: CASSPLRGTGDGYTF. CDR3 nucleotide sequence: TGTGCCAGCTCACCCCTTCGAGGGACAGGGGACGGCTACACCTTC. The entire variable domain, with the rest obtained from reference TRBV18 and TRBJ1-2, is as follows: NAGVMQNPRHLVRRRGQEARLRCSPMKGHSHVYWYRQLPEEGLKFMVYLQKENIIDESGMPKERFSAEFPKEGPSILRIQQVVRGDSAAYFCASSPLRGTGDGYTFGSGTRLTVV.

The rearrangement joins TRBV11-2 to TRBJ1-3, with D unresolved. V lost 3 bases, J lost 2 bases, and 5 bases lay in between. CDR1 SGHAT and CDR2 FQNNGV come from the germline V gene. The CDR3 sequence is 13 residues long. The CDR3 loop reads CASSLAAGNTIYF. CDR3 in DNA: TGTGCCAGCAGCTTGGCGGCTGGAAACACCATATATTTT.

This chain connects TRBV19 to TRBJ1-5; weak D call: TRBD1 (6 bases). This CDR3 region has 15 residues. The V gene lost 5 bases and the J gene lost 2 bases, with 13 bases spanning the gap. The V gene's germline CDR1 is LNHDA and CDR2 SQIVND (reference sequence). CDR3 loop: CASSARTVGNQPQHF. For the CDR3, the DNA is TGTGCCAGTAGTGCCAGGACAGTTGGCAATCAGCCCCAGCATTTT.

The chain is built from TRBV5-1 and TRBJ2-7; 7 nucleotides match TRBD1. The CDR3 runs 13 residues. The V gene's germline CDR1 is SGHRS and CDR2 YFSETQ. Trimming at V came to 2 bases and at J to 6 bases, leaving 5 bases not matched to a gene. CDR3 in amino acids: CASSFTGDREQYF. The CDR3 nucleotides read TGCGCCAGCAGCTTCACAGGGGATCGCGAGCAGTACTTC.

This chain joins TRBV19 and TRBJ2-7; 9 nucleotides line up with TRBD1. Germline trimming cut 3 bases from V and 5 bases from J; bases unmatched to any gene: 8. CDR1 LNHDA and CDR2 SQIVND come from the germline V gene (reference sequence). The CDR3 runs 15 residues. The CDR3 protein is CASSMADRGGHEQYF. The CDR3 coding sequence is TGTGCCAGTAGTATGGCGGACAGGGGAGGCCACGAGCAGTACTTC.

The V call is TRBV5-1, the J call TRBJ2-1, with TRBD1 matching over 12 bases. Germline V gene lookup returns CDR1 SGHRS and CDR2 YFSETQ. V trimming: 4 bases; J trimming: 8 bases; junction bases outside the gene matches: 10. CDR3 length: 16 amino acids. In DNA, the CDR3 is TGCGCCAGCAGCCCAGGACCGGGACAGGGGGCAGATGAGCAGTTCTTC. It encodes CASSPGPGQGADEQFF.

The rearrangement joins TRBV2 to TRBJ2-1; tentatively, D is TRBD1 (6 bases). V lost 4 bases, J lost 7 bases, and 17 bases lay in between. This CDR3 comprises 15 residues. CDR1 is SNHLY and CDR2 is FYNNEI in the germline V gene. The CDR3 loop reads CASSVETGVGNEQFF. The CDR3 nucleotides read TGTGCCAGCAGTGTTGAGACAGGCGTGGGAAATGAGCAGTTCTTC.

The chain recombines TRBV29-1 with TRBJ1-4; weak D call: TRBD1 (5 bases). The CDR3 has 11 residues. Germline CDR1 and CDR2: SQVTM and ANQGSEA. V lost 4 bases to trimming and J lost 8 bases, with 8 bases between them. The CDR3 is CSVVKGEKLFF. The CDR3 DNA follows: TGCAGCGTTGTGAAGGGGGAAAAACTGTTTTTT. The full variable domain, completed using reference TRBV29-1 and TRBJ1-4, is SAVISQKPSRDICQRGTSLTIQCQVDSQVTMMFWYRQQPGQSLTLIATANQGSEATYESGFVIDKFPISRPNLTFSTLTVSNMSPEDSSIYLCSVVKGEKLFFGSGTQLSVL.

The CDR3 DNA sequence: TGTGCCAGCAGCTTGACAGAATCCTACAATGAGCAGTTCTTC. Translated, it gives CASSLTESYNEQFF. The chain joins TRBV7-8 to TRBJ2-1; a possible D gene is TRBD1 (5 bases). Germline V gene data show CDR1 as SGHVS and CDR2 as FQNEAQ. V lost 3 bases and J 1 base, leaving 7 bases between the germline ends. This CDR3 contains 14 residues.

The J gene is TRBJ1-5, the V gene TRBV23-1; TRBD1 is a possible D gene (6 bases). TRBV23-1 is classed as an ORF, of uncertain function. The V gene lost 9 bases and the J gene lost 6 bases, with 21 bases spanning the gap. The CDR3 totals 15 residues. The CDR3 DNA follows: TGCGCCAGGCCGGACAGACACCTCCGTGTTCAGCCCCAGCATTTT. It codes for CARPDRHLRVQPQHF.

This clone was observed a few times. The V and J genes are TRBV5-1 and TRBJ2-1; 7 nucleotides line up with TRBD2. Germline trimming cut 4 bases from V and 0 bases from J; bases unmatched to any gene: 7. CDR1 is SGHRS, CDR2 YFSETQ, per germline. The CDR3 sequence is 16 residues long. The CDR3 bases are TGCGCCAGCAGCCCCAGCGGGGCGAGCTCCTACAATGAGCAGTTCTTC. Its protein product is CASSPSGASSYNEQFF.

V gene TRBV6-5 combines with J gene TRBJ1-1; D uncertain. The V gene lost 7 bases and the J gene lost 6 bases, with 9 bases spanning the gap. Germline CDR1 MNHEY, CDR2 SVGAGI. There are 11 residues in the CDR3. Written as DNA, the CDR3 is TGTGCCAGCATGGGAGGATCTGAAGCTTTCTTT. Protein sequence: CASMGGSEAFF.

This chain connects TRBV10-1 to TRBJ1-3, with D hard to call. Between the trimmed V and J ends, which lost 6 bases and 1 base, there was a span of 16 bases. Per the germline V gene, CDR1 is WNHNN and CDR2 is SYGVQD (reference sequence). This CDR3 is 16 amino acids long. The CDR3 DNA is TGCGCCAGCAGGGAGACATTCTCCCGATCTGGAAACACCATATATTTT. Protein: CASRETFSRSGNTIYF.

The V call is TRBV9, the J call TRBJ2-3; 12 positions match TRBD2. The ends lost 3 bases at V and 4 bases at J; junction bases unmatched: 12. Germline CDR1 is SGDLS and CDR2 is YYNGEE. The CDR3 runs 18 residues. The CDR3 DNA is TGTGCCAGCAGCGCGGGACTAGCGGGTGACACAGGCGCAGATACGCAGTATTTT. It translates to CASSAGLAGDTGADTQYF.

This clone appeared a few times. The CDR3 DNA reads as TGTGCCAGCAGTCCCAACCTGGGGGGGCATAGCAATCAGCCCCAGCATTTT. Its protein is CASSPNLGGHSNQPQHF. The chain combines TRBV6-6 with TRBJ1-5; tentative D call: TRBD1 (6 bases). Germline CDR1 reads MNHNY; CDR2 reads SVGAGI (reference sequence). The V and J ends lost 5 bases and 0 bases respectively, with 17 bases between them. This CDR3 is built from 17 residues.

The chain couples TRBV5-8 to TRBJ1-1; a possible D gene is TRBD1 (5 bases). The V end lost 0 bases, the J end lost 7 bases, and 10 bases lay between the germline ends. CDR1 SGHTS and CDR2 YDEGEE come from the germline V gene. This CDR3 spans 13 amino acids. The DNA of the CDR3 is TGTGCCAGCAGCTTGGTGTTAGGGGTTGAAGCTTTCTTT. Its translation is CASSLVLGVEAFF.

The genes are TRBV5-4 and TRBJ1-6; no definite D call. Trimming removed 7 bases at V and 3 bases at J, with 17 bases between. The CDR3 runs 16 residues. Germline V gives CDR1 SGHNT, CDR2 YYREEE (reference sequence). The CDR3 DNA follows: TGTGCCAGCTCCCCGGGTGCAGCCGACTATAATTCACCCCTCCACTTT. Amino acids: CASSPGAADYNSPLHF.

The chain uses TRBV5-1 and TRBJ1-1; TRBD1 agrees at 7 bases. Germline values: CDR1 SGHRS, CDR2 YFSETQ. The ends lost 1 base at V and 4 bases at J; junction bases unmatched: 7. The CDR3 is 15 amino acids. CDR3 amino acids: CASSLIRAGGTEAFF. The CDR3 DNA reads TGCGCCAGCAGCTTGATTCGGGCAGGGGGCACTGAAGCTTTCTTT.

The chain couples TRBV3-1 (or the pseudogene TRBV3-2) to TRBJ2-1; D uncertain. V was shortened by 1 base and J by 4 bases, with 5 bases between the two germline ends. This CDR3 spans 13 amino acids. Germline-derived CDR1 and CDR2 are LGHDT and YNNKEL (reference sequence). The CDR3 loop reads CASSQVKYNEQFF. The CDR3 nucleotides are TGTGCCAGCAGCCAAGTCAAATACAATGAGCAGTTCTTC.

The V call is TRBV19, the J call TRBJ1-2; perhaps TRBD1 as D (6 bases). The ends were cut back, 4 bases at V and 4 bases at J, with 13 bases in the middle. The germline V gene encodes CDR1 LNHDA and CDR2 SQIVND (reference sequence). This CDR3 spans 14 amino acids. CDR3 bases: TGTGCCAGTAGTACTACTACAGGGATCTATGGCTACACCTTC. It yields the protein CASSTTTGIYGYTF.